The 23 T cell receptor beta chains reported below all come from one sample, sequenced in a study of blood T cell repertoires in COVID-19. Libraries were prepared by immunoSEQ multiplex PCR; TCRdb keeps only in-frame clonotypes and omits some of them. Of about 140,000 clones in the sample, about 80% were seen once. The sample was peripheral blood. These receptors all stem from a man between 60 and 75 years old with acute or convalescent COVID-19.

The chain is built from TRBV30 and TRBJ1-6, with D tentatively TRBD1 (5 bases). The V end lost 7 bases, the J end lost 10 bases, and 17 bases lay between the germline ends. This CDR3 is built from 13 residues. Germline lookup yields CDR1 GTSNPN and CDR2 SVGIG (reference sequence). CDR3 residues: CAFREDLGSPLHF. CDR3 DNA: TGTGCCTTCAGGGAGGATTTAGGGTCACCCCTCCACTTT.

The V and J genes are TRBV5-1 and TRBJ1-3; D gene unclear. In germline, CDR1 is SGHRS, CDR2 YFSETQ. The CDR3 consists of 14 residues. V was pared by 0 bases and J by 4 bases, with 8 bases between. The CDR3 loop is CASSLDTEGNTIYF. DNA for the CDR3: TGCGCCAGCAGCTTGGACACCGAAGGAAACACCATATATTTT.

This chain joins TRBV19 and TRBJ1-3; D is unclear. CDR1 is LNHDA, CDR2 SQIVND, per germline (reference sequence). Deletions cut 5 bases from V and 0 bases from J, with 11 bases between. The length of the CDR3 is 15 residues. CDR3 sequence reads: CASSPSVSSGNTIYF. CDR3 coding DNA: TGTGCCAGTAGTCCTTCGGTGAGCTCTGGAAACACCATATATTTT.

This clone has just a few counts. The gene calls are TRBV5-6 and TRBJ2-1; 14 nucleotides match TRBD2. CDR3 length: 12 amino acids. J was trimmed by 14 bases and V by 4 bases; bases with no gene match: 2. Germline CDR1 is SGHDT and CDR2 is YYEEEE. In DNA, the CDR3 is TGTGCCAGCAGCCCGACTAGCGGGAGGGAGTTCTTC. It encodes CASSPTSGREFF.

The chain is built from TRBV4-1 and TRBJ2-5; 11 positions match TRBD2. This CDR3 has 14 residues. Per the germline V gene, CDR1 is MGHRA and CDR2 is YSYEKL. The V and J ends lost 6 bases and 4 bases, in that order; junction bases with no gene match: 4. DNA for the CDR3: TGCGCCAGCAGGCGACTAGCGGGGTTAGAGACCCAGTACTTC. The encoded protein is CASRRLAGLETQYF.

The rearrangement joins TRBV11-1 to TRBJ1-5, with TRBD1 matching over 9 bases. J lost 8 bases, V lost 5 bases, and 4 bases had no gene match. CDR3 length: 13 residues. Germline CDR1 SGHAT, CDR2 FQDESV (reference sequence). The CDR3 sequence: CASSVGQGKPQHF. CDR3 in DNA: TGTGCCAGCAGCGTAGGACAGGGGAAGCCCCAGCATTTT.

V usage is TRBV18 and J usage is TRBJ2-7; the match to TRBD2 covers 14 bases. Germline CDR1 is KGHSH and CDR2 is LQKENI. With 3 bases clipped from V and 6 bases from J, the junction kept 4 bases outside the gene matches. The CDR3 has 15 amino acids. The CDR3 nucleotides read TGTGCCAGCTCACCGGGACTAGCGGGAGCTGGCGAGCAGTACTTC. Translating gives CASSPGLAGAGEQYF.

The rearrangement links TRBV3-1 (or the pseudogene TRBV3-2) to TRBJ2-1, with 8 bases aligning to TRBD2. Unmatched junction bases numbered 9, after V lost 4 bases and J lost 4 bases. This CDR3 region has 16 residues. CDR1 and CDR2 (germline): LGHDT, YNNKEL (reference sequence). CDR3 sequence reads: CASSRVLADLYNEQFF. The CDR3 nucleotides read TGTGCCAGCAGCCGGGTACTAGCGGATCTATACAATGAGCAGTTCTTC.

This chain uses TRBV19 with TRBJ2-3, with 9 bases fitting TRBD1. Germline V lookup: CDR1 LNHDA, CDR2 SQIVND (reference sequence). The CDR3 sequence is 15 residues long. The J segment lost 1 base and the V segment lost 4 bases, leaving 3 bases of the junction unmatched. DNA of the CDR3: TGTGCCAGTAGTAGCGGACAGGGGCGCACAGATACGCAGTATTTT. The encoded protein is CASSSGQGRTDTQYF.

The chain links TRBV6-5 to TRBJ2-5; TRBD2 agrees at 8 bases. The CDR3 spans 11 residues. Trimming took 4 bases from V and 8 from J; bases not matched to a gene: 0. Germline loops: CDR1 MNHEY, CDR2 SVGAGI. The chain's CDR3 is CASSLAGTQYF. The CDR3 DNA reads as TGTGCCAGCAGTTTAGCGGGAACCCAGTACTTC.

The chain couples TRBV10-3 to TRBJ1-3; D is undetermined. The CDR3 spans 15 residues. Trimming removed 4 bases at V and 2 bases at J, with 12 bases between. CDR1 is ENHRY and CDR2 is SYGVKD in the germline V gene. The CDR3 DNA follows: TGTGCCATCAGTGGAACGGGAAGAACTGGAAACACCATATATTTT. Amino acid sequence: CAISGTGRTGNTIYF.

The gene calls are TRBV28 and TRBJ1-5; D uncertain. This CDR3 has 15 residues. The V and J ends lost 7 bases and 2 bases respectively, with 15 bases between them. From germline, CDR1 is MDHEN and CDR2 SYDVKM. This chain's CDR3 is CASNALRLGNQPQHF. The CDR3 coding sequence is TGTGCCAGCAACGCCCTGAGACTTGGCAATCAGCCCCAGCATTTT. The full variable domain, its missing parts supplied by reference TRBV28 and TRBJ1-5, is DVKVTQSSRYLVKRTGEKVFLECVQDMDHENMFWYRQDPGLGLRLIYFSYDVKMKEKGDIPEGYSVSREKKERFSLILESASTNQTSMYLCASNALRLGNQPQHFGDGTRLSIL.

This chain links TRBV9 with TRBJ1-1, with TRBD1 identical over 9 bases. CDR3 length: 14 residues. Germline CDR1 SGDLS, CDR2 YYNGEE. Trimming cost V 2 bases and J 7 bases; bases outside gene matches: 6. CDR3 residues: CASSVSGQGIEAFF. CDR3 DNA: TGTGCCAGCAGCGTGTCGGGACAGGGAATTGAAGCTTTCTTT.

The chain is built from TRBV6-5 and TRBJ2-7; 7 nucleotides align to TRBD2. The CDR3 totals 14 residues. With V trimmed by 7 bases and J by 0 bases, 6 bases remained unmatched. Germline CDR1 reads MNHEY; CDR2 reads SVGAGI. This CDR3 is CASNLGGSSYEQYF. CDR3 nucleotide sequence: TGTGCCAGCAATTTAGGCGGGAGCTCCTACGAGCAGTACTTC.

In its sample, this clone was seen once. The rearrangement joins TRBV19 to TRBJ2-5; TRBD1 matches at 7 bases. CDR1 and CDR2 from the germline V gene are LNHDA and SQIVND (reference sequence). The V gene end was trimmed by 2 bases and the J gene end by 3 bases; junction bases not matched to a gene: 9. This CDR3 spans 16 amino acids. The CDR3 region has the DNA TGTGCCAGTAGTATAAGGCTGACAGGGATTAAAGAGACCCAGTACTTC. Translation: CASSIRLTGIKETQYF.

The chain uses TRBV5-1 and TRBJ2-5, with TRBD2 identical over 12 bases. Germline assignment: CDR1 SGHRS and CDR2 YFSETQ. The CDR3 covers 17 residues. Trimming took 4 bases from V and 5 from J; bases not matched to a gene: 12. In nucleotides, the CDR3 is TGCGCCAGCAGCCTGCCACTAGCGGGAGGTTCTGGGGAGACCCAGTACTTC. It encodes CASSLPLAGGSGETQYF.

The chain carries TRBV4-2 and TRBJ1-5, with 9 bases identical to TRBD1. The V gene's germline CDR1 is LGHNA and CDR2 YNFKEQ. The CDR3 loop spans 16 amino acids. Trimming cost V 0 bases and J 6 bases; bases outside gene matches: 6. DNA for the CDR3: TGTGCCAGCAGCCAAGATTTGACAGGGGGGAGTCAGCCCCAGCATTTT. Translation: CASSQDLTGGSQPQHF.

The chain has TRBV7-8 and TRBJ2-3; TRBD1 aligns across 7 bases. Germline-derived CDR1 and CDR2 are SGHVS and FQNEAQ. CDR3 length equals 14 residues. Trimming removed 4 bases from V and 4 bases from J; junction bases left unmatched: 5. The CDR3 bases are TGTGCCAGCAGCTATGACAGGGTTTCAGATACGCAGTATTTT. Translating it yields CASSYDRVSDTQYF.

The chain employs TRBV28 and TRBJ1-4; D is perhaps TRBD1 (5 bases). CDR1 is MDHEN, CDR2 SYDVKM, per germline. Trimming pared 6 bases from V and 7 bases from J, leaving 15 bases between. The CDR3 is made up of 14 amino acids. CDR3 sequence reads: CASRHTGEPEKLFF. The DNA of the CDR3 is TGTGCCAGCAGGCACACAGGCGAACCTGAAAAACTGTTTTTT.

The V gene is TRBV30, the J gene TRBJ1-6; the match to TRBD1 covers 8 bases. V lost 3 bases to trimming and J lost 3 bases; unmatched junction nucleotides: 10. The CDR3 loop spans 17 amino acids. Germline values: CDR1 GTSNPN, CDR2 SVGIG (reference sequence). CDR3 DNA: TGTGCCTGGAGCGATGGACAGGGAAGGTTCTATAATTCACCCCTCCACTTT. It specifies CAWSDGQGRFYNSPLHF.

The chain joins TRBV6-2 or TRBV6-3 to TRBJ1-5, with TRBD1 matching over 10 bases. The CDR3 contains 14 residues. Germline CDR1 and CDR2: MNHEY and SVGEGT. Unmatched junction bases numbered 6, after V lost 6 bases and J lost 7 bases. The CDR3 DNA reads TGTGCCAGCAGCCCGGACAGGGGGTACCAGCCCCAGCATTTT. Translated: CASSPDRGYQPQHF.

The chain employs TRBV7-3 and TRBJ2-2; D is undetermined. The CDR3 totals 14 residues. V lost 2 bases to trimming and J lost 2 bases, with 6 bases between them. From germline, CDR1 is SGHTA and CDR2 FQGTGA. CDR3 loop: CASSLLSNTGELFF. CDR3 bases: TGTGCCAGCAGCTTACTTAGTAACACCGGGGAGCTGTTTTTT.

J is TRBJ2-1 and V is TRBV7-9; TRBD2 is a possible D gene (5 bases). Germline CDR1 reads SEHNR; CDR2 reads FQNEAQ (reference sequence). This CDR3 comprises 17 residues. V was pared by 5 bases and J by 1 base, with 18 bases between. The chain's CDR3 is CASSRGIGGGSYNEQFF. The CDR3, as DNA: TGTGCCAGCAGCCGCGGTATTGGAGGCGGTTCCTACAATGAGCAGTTCTTC. Full variable domain (missing parts from reference TRBV7-9 and TRBJ2-1): DTGVSQNPRHKITKRGQNVTFRCDPISEHNRLYWYRQTLGQGPEFLTYFQNEAQLEKSRLLSDRFSAERPKGSFSTLEIQRTEQGDSAMYLCASSRGIGGGSYNEQFFGPGTRLTVL.